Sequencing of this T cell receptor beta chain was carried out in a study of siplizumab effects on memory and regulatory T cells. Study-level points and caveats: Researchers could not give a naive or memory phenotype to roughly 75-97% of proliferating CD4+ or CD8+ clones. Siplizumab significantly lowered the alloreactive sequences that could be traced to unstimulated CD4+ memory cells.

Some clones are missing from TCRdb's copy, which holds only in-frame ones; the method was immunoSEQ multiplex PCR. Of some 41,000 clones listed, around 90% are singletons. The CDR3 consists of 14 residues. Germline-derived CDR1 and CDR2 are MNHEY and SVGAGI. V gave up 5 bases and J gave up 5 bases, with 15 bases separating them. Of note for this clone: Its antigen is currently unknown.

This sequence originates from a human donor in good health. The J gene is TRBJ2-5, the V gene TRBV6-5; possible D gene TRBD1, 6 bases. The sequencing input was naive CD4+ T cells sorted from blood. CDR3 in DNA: TGTGCCAGCAGTCGTACAGGGCTCTGGGAGACCCAGTACTTC. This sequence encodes CASSRTGLWETQYF.